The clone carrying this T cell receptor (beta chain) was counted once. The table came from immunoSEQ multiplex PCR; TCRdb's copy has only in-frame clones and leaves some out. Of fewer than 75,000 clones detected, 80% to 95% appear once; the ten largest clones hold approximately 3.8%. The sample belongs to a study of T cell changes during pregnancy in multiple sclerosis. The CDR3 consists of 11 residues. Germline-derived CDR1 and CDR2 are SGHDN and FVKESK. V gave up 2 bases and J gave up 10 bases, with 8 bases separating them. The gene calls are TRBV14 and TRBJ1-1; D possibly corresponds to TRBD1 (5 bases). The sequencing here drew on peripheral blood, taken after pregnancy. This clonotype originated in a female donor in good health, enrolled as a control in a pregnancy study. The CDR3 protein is CASSQNGGAFF. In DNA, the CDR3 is TGTGCCAGCAGCCAAAACGGGGGAGCTTTCTTT.